These T cell receptor beta chains were read from a single sample in a study of long-term antiretroviral therapy in people with HIV. TCRdb's copy holds only in-frame clones and misses some; the assay was immunoSEQ multiplex PCR. The table records roughly 10,000 clones, 81% of them present only once. The input for sequencing was unsorted PBMCs, taken 1.8 years after starting antiretroviral therapy. The receptors were gathered from a middle-aged man with HIV. CDR3s include the opening cysteine and the closing phenylalanine or tryptophan. D genes are given only for firm matches. Rows give clone size only sometimes, using once, few, many, or a class for an expanded clone.

>once|NA|TRBJ1-3|TRBV29-1
TGCAGCGTCCTCGGAAACACCATATATTTT
CSVLGNTIYF
>NA|TRBD1|TRBJ2-1|TRBV5-6
TGTGCCAGCAGCCCCGGGACAGGGCGGAATGAGCAGTTCTTC
CASSPGTGRNEQFF
>NA|NA|TRBJ2-7|TRBV27
TGTGCCAGCAGTTTAATCGGAGACGAGCAGTACTTC
CASSLIGDEQYF
>NA|NA|TRBJ1-4|TRBV9
TGTGCCAGCAGCCCCGCATTGGCGTCGAAACTGTTTTTT
CASSPALASKLFF
>NA|NA|TRBJ1-1|TRBV6-4
TGTGCCAGCAGTCCAGGGGAGAACACTGAAGCTTTCTTT
CASSPGENTEAFF
>NA|TRBD1|TRBJ1-2|TRBV18
TGTGCCAGCTCACCCTTAAGGGAACAGGGGAACTATGGCTACACCTTC
CASSPLREQGNYGYTF
>NA|NA|TRBJ2-1|TRBV11-2
TGTGCCAGCAGCTTAGGTCGAAATGAGCAGTTCTTC
CASSLGRNEQFF
>NA|TRBD2|TRBJ2-3|TRBV4-1
TGCGCCAGCAGCCAAGAAGCGGGGCGGGGCGCAGATACGCAGTATTTT
CASSQEAGRGADTQYF
>NA|TRBD1|TRBJ2-2|TRBV9
TGTGCCAGCGACATACATCGGGACAGGGGGACGTTTTTCACCGGGGAGCTGTTTTTT
CASDIHRDRGTFFTGELFF
>NA|NA|TRBJ2-5|TRBV4-1
TGCGCCAGCAGCCAAGCGACTAGTCAAGAGACCCAGTACTTC
CASSQATSQETQYF
>NA|TRBD1|TRBJ2-2|TRBV28
TGTGCCAGCAGTCCCTCATGGGACAGCCGCACGAACACCGGGGAGCTGTTTTTT
CASSPSWDSRTNTGELFF
>NA|TRBD1|TRBJ2-2|TRBV7-9
TGTGCCAGCAGCTGGGGACAGAGTGTAACAGCGAACACCGGGGAGCTGTTTTTT
CASSWGQSVTANTGELFF
>NA|TRBD1|TRBJ2-7|TRBV5-8
TGTGCCAGCAGCCACCCCAGCCCAGGACAGGGGAGCTCCTACGAGCAGTACTTC
CASSHPSPGQGSSYEQYF
>NA|NA|TRBJ2-7|TRBV6-5
TGTGCCAGCAGTCCTTCTACAGGGAGCGAGCAGTACTTC
CASSPSTGSEQYF
>once|NA|TRBJ2-5|TRBV30
TGTGCCTGGAGCGCGGGACGGTGGGGGGAGACCCAGTACTTC
CAWSAGRWGETQYF
>NA|NA|TRBJ2-1|TRBV28
TGTGCCAGCGGCACCAATAGCGGCTTAAATGAGCAGTTCTTC
CASGTNSGLNEQFF
>NA|NA|TRBJ2-1|TRBV4-3
TGCGCCAGCAGCCAAGCTGCGGCTTCAAGGGATGAGCAGTTCTTC
CASSQAAASRDEQFF
>NA|NA|TRBJ2-1|TRBV7-6
TGTGCCAGCAGCCCGGGATATAATGATGCCAATGAGCAGTTCTTC
CASSPGYNDANEQFF
>NA|NA|TRBJ1-2|TRBV27
TGTGCCAGCAGGAATACCCCTCCCACTTACTACACCTTC
CASRNTPPTYYTF
>NA|NA|TRBJ2-6|TRBV6-4
TGTGCCAGCAGTGACAGGGGGGATGGGGCCAACGTCCTGACTTTC
CASSDRGDGANVLTF
>NA|TRBD2|TRBJ2-3|TRBV19
TGTGCCAGTAGCCGACTAGCGGGAGGGCGTTTGGGCACAGATACGCAGTATTTT
CASSRLAGGRLGTDTQYF
>NA|NA|TRBJ2-7|TRBV30
TGTGCCTGGAGGCCTGGGGGGGCGCTCTACGAGCAGTACTTC
CAWRPGGALYEQYF
>NA|NA|TRBJ2-1|TRBV4-3
TGCGCCAGCAGCCAACGGAGCGGGTTCTCCTACAATGAGCAGTTCTTC
CASSQRSGFSYNEQFF
>NA|TRBD1|TRBJ2-5|TRBV9
TGTGCCAGCAGCGGACGGACAGGGGCTGTTGAAGAGACCCAGTACTTC
CASSGRTGAVEETQYF
>NA|TRBD1|TRBJ1-2|TRBV25-1
TGTGCCAGCAGTGGTGCCGGGACAGAAGCTAACTATGGCTACACCTTC
CASSGAGTEANYGYTF
>NA|NA|TRBJ1-3|TRBV7-9
TGTGCCAGCAGCCCGGTACAGGGTTCCGGAAACACCATATATTTT
CASSPVQGSGNTIYF
>NA|TRBD1|TRBJ1-1|TRBV27
TGTGCCAGCAGTTTAATACAGGGGGAGGCTTTCTTT
CASSLIQGEAFF
>few|TRBD1|TRBJ1-3|TRBV18
TGTGCCAGCTCACAACAAACAGGGGTGTCTGGAAACACCATATATTTT
CASSQQTGVSGNTIYF
>NA|NA|TRBJ1-1|TRBV7-7
TGTGCTAGCAGCCCACAGAATGCGGTGAACACTGAAGCTTTCTTT
CASSPQNAVNTEAFF
>few|NA|TRBJ1-2|TRBV28
TGTGCCAGCAGGAGCCTGGAGGTTTCGAATGGCTACACCTTC
CASRSLEVSNGYTF
>NA|NA|TRBJ1-2|TRBV6-5
TGTGCCAGCAGTTACTCGAGGACGGGGGGGAACTATGGCTACACCTTC
CASSYSRTGGNYGYTF
>NA|TRBD1|TRBJ2-1|TRBV6-6
TGTGCCAGCAGTCCGGGACAGGGTTTCAATGAGCAGTTCTTC
CASSPGQGFNEQFF
>NA|TRBD2|TRBJ2-1|TRBV19
TGTGCCAGTAGTATAAGACTAGCGGGAGGCCCCTGGAATGAGCAGTTCTTC
CASSIRLAGGPWNEQFF
>NA|NA|TRBJ1-4|TRBV9
TGTGCCAGCAGCGTATACGGGTTCCTTAATGAAAAACTGTTTTTT
CASSVYGFLNEKLFF
>NA|TRBD1|TRBJ1-1|TRBV27
TGTGCCAGCAGTATCCTAACGACAGGGAGGAACACTGAAGCTTTCTTT
CASSILTTGRNTEAFF
>NA|NA|TRBJ2-7|TRBV28
TGTGCCAGCAGTTTTATGTCAAACGCGGAGCAGTACTTC
CASSFMSNAEQYF
>NA|TRBD1|TRBJ2-2|TRBV27
TGTGCCAGCAGTTTTAGTCACAGGGGGCTCGCCACCGGGGAGCTGTTTTTT
CASSFSHRGLATGELFF
>NA|TRBD2|TRBJ2-7|TRBV4-2
TGTGCCAGCAGCCAAGACCCTAGCGGCACCTACGAGCAGTACTTC
CASSQDPSGTYEQYF
>NA|NA|TRBJ2-3|TRBV6-1
TGTGCCAGCAGTGAAGGGGCAGGTGGAAGAGATACGCAGTATTTT
CASSEGAGGRDTQYF
>NA|NA|TRBJ2-1|TRBV7-2
TGTGCCAGCAGCTTAGCCCCTAGCCGGTGGGATGAGCAGTTCTTC
CASSLAPSRWDEQFF
>NA|NA|TRBJ1-2|TRBV7-2
TGTGCCAGCAGCTTAGACAGCCCCCCCCTAGCTAACTATGGCTACACCTTC
CASSLDSPPLANYGYTF
>NA|NA|TRBJ1-5|TRBV7-9
TGTGCCAGCAGCTTAGGGGGAGGGCCAGAATATAGCAATCAGCCCCAGCATTTT
CASSLGGGPEYSNQPQHF
>NA|TRBD2|TRBJ2-2|TRBV19
TGTGCCAGTAGTGGGGCGGGAGGGCCGGTCGGGGAGCTGTTTTTT
CASSGAGGPVGELFF
>once|NA|TRBJ1-1|TRBV29-1
TGCAGCGTCCTCACCTGGGAGGCGGACACTGAAGCTTTCTTT
CSVLTWEADTEAFF
>NA|NA|TRBJ1-6|TRBV30
TGTGCCTGGGGGGACGGAAGCTCACCCCTCCACTTT
CAWGDGSSPLHF
>NA|NA|TRBJ2-7|TRBV6-7
TGTGCCAGCAGTTACTCAAGAAGCGGGACAGCCTACGAGCAGTACTTC
CASSYSRSGTAYEQYF
>NA|NA|TRBJ2-7|TRBV6-1
TGTGCCAGCAGTGAAGGGGTCAGTTCCTACGAGCAGTACTTC
CASSEGVSSYEQYF
>NA|TRBD2|TRBJ2-1|TRBV6-4
TGTGCCAGCAGTTCAAGCGGGAGTGGGTACAATGAGCAGTTCTTC
CASSSSGSGYNEQFF
>NA|TRBD2|TRBJ2-3|TRBV7-9
TGTGCCAGCAGCCCGGGACTAGCGGGAGGGAGCACAGATACGCAGTATTTT
CASSPGLAGGSTDTQYF
>NA|NA|TRBJ2-6|TRBV27
TGTGCCAGCAGTTTATCGGTGGGTAGCCTAATCTCTGGGGCCAACGTCCTGACTTTC
CASSLSVGSLISGANVLTF
>NA|NA|TRBJ1-5|TRBV6-5
TGTGCCAGCAGTTACAGGGGTACGGGACAGCCCCAGCATTTT
CASSYRGTGQPQHF
>few|NA|TRBJ2-4|TRBV18
TGTGCCAGCTCTTACCGGGACACAGTTCAGTACTTC
CASSYRDTVQYF
>NA|TRBD1|TRBJ2-1|TRBV6-4
TGTGCCAGCAGTCCCGGGACAGGGATGGGGGATGAGCAGTTCTTC
CASSPGTGMGDEQFF
>few|NA|TRBJ2-7|TRBV6-7
TGTGCCAGCCCCATCGAGGAAATTGGATACGAGCAGTACTTC
CASPIEEIGYEQYF
>few|NA|TRBJ1-1|TRBV4-3
TGCGCCAGCAGCCAAGATCGAGCCGGCAACACTGAAGCTTTCTTT
CASSQDRAGNTEAFF
>NA|NA|TRBJ2-7|TRBV5-8
TGTGCCAGCAGCTTCGGGGCATCCTACGAGCAGTACTTC
CASSFGASYEQYF
>NA|NA|TRBJ1-5|TRBV5-5
TGTGCCAGCAGCTTAGAAGGGCTTATGTCTCAGCCCCAGCATTTT
CASSLEGLMSQPQHF
>NA|NA|TRBJ2-7|TRBV28
TGTGCCAGCAGCCGGTTAGGTAGCGGCCCCTCCTACGAGCAGTACTTC
CASSRLGSGPSYEQYF